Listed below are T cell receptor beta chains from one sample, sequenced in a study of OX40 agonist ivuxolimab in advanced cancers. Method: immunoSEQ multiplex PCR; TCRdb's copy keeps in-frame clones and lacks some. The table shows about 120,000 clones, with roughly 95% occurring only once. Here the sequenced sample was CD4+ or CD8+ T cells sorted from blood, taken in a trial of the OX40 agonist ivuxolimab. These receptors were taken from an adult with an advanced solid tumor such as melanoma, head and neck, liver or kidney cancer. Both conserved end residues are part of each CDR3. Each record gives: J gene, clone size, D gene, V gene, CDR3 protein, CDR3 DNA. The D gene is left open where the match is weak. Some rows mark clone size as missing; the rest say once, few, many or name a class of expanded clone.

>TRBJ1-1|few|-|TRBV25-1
CASSELMNTEAFF
TGTGCCAGCAGTGAGCTGATGAACACTGAAGCTTTCTTT
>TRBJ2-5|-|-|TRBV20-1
CSLVGETQYF
TGCAGTTTAGTAGGGGAGACCCAGTACTTC
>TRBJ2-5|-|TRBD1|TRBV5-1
CASTTGQWETQYF
TGCGCCAGCACCACGGGACAGTGGGAGACCCAGTACTTC
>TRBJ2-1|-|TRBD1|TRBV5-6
CASTLRVGTVAPTVQFF
TGTGCCAGCACCCTGAGGGTGGGGACAGTCGCTCCCACCGTCCAGTTCTTC
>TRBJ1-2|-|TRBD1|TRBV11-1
CASSLAGQGRFYGYTF
TGTGCCAGCAGCTTAGCGGGACAGGGCCGATTCTATGGCTACACCTTC
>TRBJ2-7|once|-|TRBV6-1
CASSEVQIEYF
TGTGCCAGCAGTGAAGTACAGATTGAGTACTTC
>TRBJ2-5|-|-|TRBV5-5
CASSLRRDRLQETQYF
TGTGCCAGCAGCTTACGCCGGGATCGGCTGCAAGAGACCCAGTACTTC
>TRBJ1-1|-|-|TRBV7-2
CASSLEYTNTEAFF
TGTGCCAGCAGCTTAGAGTATACGAACACTGAAGCTTTCTTT
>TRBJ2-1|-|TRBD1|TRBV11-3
CASSTGTGTGEQFF
TGTGCCAGCAGCACCGGGACAGGGACTGGTGAGCAGTTCTTC
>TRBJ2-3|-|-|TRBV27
CASSWAYTDTQYF
TGTGCCAGCAGTTGGGCCTACACAGATACGCAGTATTTT
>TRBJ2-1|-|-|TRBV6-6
CASRTTGGGYNEQFF
TGTGCCAGCAGGACTACAGGGGGAGGGTACAATGAGCAGTTCTTC
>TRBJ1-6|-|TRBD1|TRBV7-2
CASSSYGQGVGSPLHF
TGTGCCAGCAGCTCCTACGGACAGGGGGTGGGTTCACCCCTCCACTTT
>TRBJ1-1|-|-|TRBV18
CASSPGRGNTEAFF
TGTGCCAGCTCACCGGGACGGGGTAACACTGAAGCTTTCTTT
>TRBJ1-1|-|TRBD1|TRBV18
CASSLQTGGAEAFF
TGTGCCAGCTCCCTTCAGACAGGGGGGGCTGAAGCTTTCTTT
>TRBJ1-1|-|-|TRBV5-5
CASSWEGTSGTEAFF
TGTGCCAGCAGCTGGGAAGGGACCTCGGGCACTGAAGCTTTCTTT
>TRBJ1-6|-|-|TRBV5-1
CASSLAGKSPLHF
TGCGCCAGCAGCTTGGCGGGGAAGTCCCCCCTCCACTTT
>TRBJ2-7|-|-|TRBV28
CASSQAEGKYF
TGTGCCAGCAGTCAGGCCGAGGGGAAGTACTTC
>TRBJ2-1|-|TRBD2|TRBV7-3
CASSPGNSATRGGLFF
TGTGCCAGCAGCCCAGGCAATAGCGCGACTCGCGGGGGTCTCTTCTTC
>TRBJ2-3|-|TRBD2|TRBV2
CASTLRTSGGSDTQYF
TGTGCCAGCACCCTCCGGACTAGCGGGGGGTCAGATACGCAGTATTTT
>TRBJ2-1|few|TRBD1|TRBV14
CASSRDRTYNEQFF
TGTGCCAGCAGCCGGGACAGAACCTACAATGAGCAGTTCTTC
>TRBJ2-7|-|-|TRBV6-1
CASRDGQPSYEQYF
TGTGCCAGCAGAGACGGACAGCCCTCCTACGAGCAGTACTTC
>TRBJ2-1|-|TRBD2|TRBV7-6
CASSWTSGSAYNEQFF
TGTGCCAGCAGCTGGACTAGCGGGAGTGCCTACAATGAGCAGTTCTTC
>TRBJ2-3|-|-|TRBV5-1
CASSLGGGVDTQYF
TGCGCCAGCAGCTTGGGCGGGGGCGTGGATACGCAGTATTTT
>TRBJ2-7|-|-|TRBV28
CASSPAGAFYEQYF
TGTGCCAGCAGTCCCGCCGGGGCCTTCTACGAGCAGTACTTC
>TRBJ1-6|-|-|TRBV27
CASSFDSFNSPLHF
TGTGCCAGCAGTTTCGACAGCTTTAATTCACCCCTCCACTTT